This entry concerns a single T cell receptor beta chain. Mismatch with germline at one junction end may stem from a read error. The entry originates in a study of tumor-infiltrating lymphocytes in primary liver carcinoma. Whole-study context: The patients, men and women alike, were aged 30 to 69 years.

A primer in the constant region served to generate TCR beta cDNA from approximately 450 ng of total RNA. Modified slightly, ARM-PCR produced TCR beta libraries over three nested multiplex PCR rounds. TCRdb independently ran MiXCR on the multiplex PCR reads; one entry per CDR3 protein. The sample lists 100,000 or so distinct CDR3 sequences; approximately 70% were seen once. Co-extracted RNA and DNA came from around 18-30 mg of unsorted bulk tissue. The source material was liver tumor tissue from sampling region 2. Regarding subset: tumor region T2, inferior pole. The clonotype originates from a woman in her sixties with primary liver carcinoma and hepatitis B virus infection.

DNA of the CDR3: TGCGCCAGCAGCCGAGCCGGCTGGGGGGCCTCTCCGTTGAACACTGGAGCTTTCTTT. Translation: CASSRAGWGASPLNTGAFF. This chain uses TRBV4-1 with TRBJ1-1, with D maybe TRBD1 (6 bases). The CDR3 consists of 19 residues. In germline, CDR1 is MGHRA, CDR2 YSYEKL.